The 11 T cell receptor beta chains below come from one sample, sequenced in a study. MiXCR was run by TCRdb on the reads, yielding one entry per CDR3 protein. Among 900 to 1,400 distinct CDR3 sequences, roughly two fifths were seen once, and the ten largest hold less than 65%. The sample taken for sequencing was CD8+ T cells (not recorded whether cultured). The receptors come from a male donor.

This clonotype has a count of ten or more. The rearrangement links TRBV28 to TRBJ2-5, with 9 bases matching TRBD1. CDR3 length: 19 residues. With V trimmed by 4 bases and J by 2 bases, 17 bases remained unmatched. The V gene's germline CDR1 is MDHEN and CDR2 SYDVKM. DNA for the CDR3: TGTGCCAGCAGTTCCCGGGACAGGGCTTCTGTTTTTTCTCAAGAGACCCAGTACTTC. Amino acid sequence: CASSSRDRASVFSQETQYF. The full variable domain, its missing parts supplied by reference TRBV28 and TRBJ2-5, is DVKVTQSSRYLVKRTGEKVFLECVQDMDHENMFWYRQDPGLGLRLIYFSYDVKMKEKGDIPEGYSVSREKKERFSLILESASTNQTSMYLCASSSRDRASVFSQETQYFGPGTRLLVL.

The table lists this clonotype with a few counts. The chain uses TRBV5-4 and TRBJ2-7, with D tentatively TRBD1 (6 bases). This CDR3 is 15 amino acids long. V was shortened by 2 bases and J by 5 bases, with 17 bases between the two germline ends. Germline V gene sequence: CDR1 SGHNT, CDR2 YYREEE (reference sequence). DNA for the CDR3: TGTGCCAGCAGCTTAGGGTCTGGGGGCCCCGACGAGCAGTACTTC. It is translated as CASSLGSGGPDEQYF.

Comment on this clonotype: An end of the junction does not agree with germline; a read error may underlie this. The rearrangement joins TRBV19 to TRBJ2-7; the D gene is possibly TRBD2 (6 bases). CDR3 length: 13 amino acids. CDR1 and CDR2 from the germline V gene are LNHDA and SQIVND (reference sequence). CDR3: CASSIRSGYERYF. In nucleotides, the CDR3 is TGTGCCAGTAGTATCCGGAGCGGGTATGAGCGGTACTTC.

J is TRBJ2-3 and V is TRBV19; no definite D call. The ends were cut back, 5 bases at V and 0 bases at J, with 3 bases in the middle. Germline CDR1 reads LNHDA; CDR2 reads SQIVND (reference sequence). This CDR3 has 12 residues. CDR3 DNA: TGTGCCAGTAGTGTCAGCACAGATACGCAGTATTTT. It yields the protein CASSVSTDTQYF.

This clonotype turned up a few times. The CDR3 DNA reads as TGTGCCAGTAGTATGTTTGGTAAAGAGACCCAGTACTTC. Encoded protein: CASSMFGKETQYF. The chain joins TRBV19 to TRBJ2-5; D gene unclear. The CDR3 contains 13 residues. CDR1 and CDR2 from the germline V gene are LNHDA and SQIVND (reference sequence). The V end was cut by 3 bases, the J end by 3 bases, with 8 bases between.

This clonotype was counted between two and nine times. This may be a read error, as it is one base from a much larger clone. The rearrangement joins TRBV19 to TRBJ2-1; D gene uncertain. Deletions cut 4 bases from V and 4 bases from J, with 11 bases between. CDR1 is LNHDA and CDR2 is SQIVND in the germline V gene (reference sequence). CDR3 length equals 14 residues. In DNA, the CDR3 is TGTGCCAGTAGTAATAGCAGTCGGTACAATGAGCAGTTCTTC. Amino acids: CASSNSSRYNEQFF.

This clonotype was seen only once. This CDR3 is missing its conserved last phenylalanine or tryptophan, likely due to a read error. The rearrangement links TRBV19 to TRBJ2-7, with D perhaps matching TRBD1 (5 bases). CDR1 LNHDA and CDR2 SQIVND come from the germline V gene (reference sequence). This CDR3 contains 13 residues. The CDR3 is CASGIKAGSEQYY. The CDR3 nucleotides read TGTGCCAGTGGTATTAAGGCAGGGTCCGAGCAGTACTAC.

This sequence joins TRBV27 and TRBJ1-4; perhaps TRBD1 as D (5 bases). Germline V CDR1 and CDR2: MNHEY, SMNVEV (reference sequence). Trimming took 3 bases from V and 10 from J, leaving 15 bases between them. The CDR3 runs to 14 residues. CDR3: CASSFGRGDGKLFF. The DNA for the CDR3 is TGTGCCAGCAGTTTTGGGCGGGGGGATGGAAAACTGTTTTTT. Together with reference TRBV27 and TRBJ1-4, the CDR3 gives the full variable domain: EAQVTQNPRYLITVTGKKLTVTCSQNMNHEYMSWYRQDPGLGLRQIYYSMNVEVTDKGDVPEGYKVSRKEKRNFPLILESPSPNQTSLYFCASSFGRGDGKLFFGSGTQLSVL.

The gene calls are TRBV19 and TRBJ2-7; D is unclear. Germline assignment: CDR1 LNHDA and CDR2 SQIVND (reference sequence). Trimming left V 3 bases short and J 8 bases short, with 14 bases between. There are 13 residues in the CDR3. The DNA for the CDR3 is TGTGCCAGTAGTATTCGTTCAGCGTACAAGCAGTACTTC. It specifies CASSIRSAYKQYF.

As concerns this clonotype: One end of the junction fails to match germline, which may point to a read error. V gene TRBV19 combines with J gene TRBJ2-2; D is undetermined. CDR1 and CDR2 (germline): LNHDA, SQIVND (reference sequence). The length of the CDR3 is 13 residues. The CDR3 DNA follows: TGTGCCAGTAGTATTTCTTCCACCGAGGAGCTGTCTTTT. Translated: CASSISSTEELSF.

As for this clonotype: The CDR3 does not end in the conserved phenylalanine or tryptophan, so this is likely a read error. V gene TRBV19 combines with J gene TRBJ2-7, with D uncertain. This CDR3 has 13 amino acids. The germline CDR1 and CDR2 sequences are LNHDA and SQIVND (reference sequence). DNA for the CDR3: TGTGCCAGTAGTATCAAGGCAGGCTACGATCAGTACTTG. Its translation is CASSIKAGYDQYL.